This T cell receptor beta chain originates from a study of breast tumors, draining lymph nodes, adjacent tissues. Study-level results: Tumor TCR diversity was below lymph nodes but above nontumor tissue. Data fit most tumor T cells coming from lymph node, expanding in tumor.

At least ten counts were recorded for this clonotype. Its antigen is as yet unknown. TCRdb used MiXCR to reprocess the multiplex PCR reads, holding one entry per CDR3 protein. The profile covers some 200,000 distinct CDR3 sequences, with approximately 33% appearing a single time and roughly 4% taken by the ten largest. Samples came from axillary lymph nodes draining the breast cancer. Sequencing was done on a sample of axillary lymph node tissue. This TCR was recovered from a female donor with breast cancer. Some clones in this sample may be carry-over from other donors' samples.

As DNA, the CDR3 is TGTGCCAGCAGCGCGCAGGATCAGCCCCAGCATTTT. This sequence encodes CASSAQDQPQHF. The chain couples TRBV7-9 to TRBJ1-5; D ambiguous. This CDR3 is built from 12 residues. Trimming removed 5 bases at V and 5 bases at J, with 7 bases between. CDR1 SEHNR and CDR2 FQNEAQ come from the germline V gene (reference sequence).